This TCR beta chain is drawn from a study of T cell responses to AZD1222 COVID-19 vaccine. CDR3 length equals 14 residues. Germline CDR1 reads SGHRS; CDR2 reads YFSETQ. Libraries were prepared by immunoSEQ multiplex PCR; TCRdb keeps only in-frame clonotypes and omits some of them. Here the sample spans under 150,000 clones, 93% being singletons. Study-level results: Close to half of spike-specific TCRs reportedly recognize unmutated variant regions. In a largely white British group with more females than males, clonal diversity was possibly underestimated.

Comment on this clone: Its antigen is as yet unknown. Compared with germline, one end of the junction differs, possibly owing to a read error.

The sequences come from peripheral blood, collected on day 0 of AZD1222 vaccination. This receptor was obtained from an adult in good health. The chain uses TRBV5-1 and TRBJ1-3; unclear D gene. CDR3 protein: CASTLGGSGNTIYF. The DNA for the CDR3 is TGCGCCAGCACCTTGGGTGGTTCTGGAAACACCATATATTTT.